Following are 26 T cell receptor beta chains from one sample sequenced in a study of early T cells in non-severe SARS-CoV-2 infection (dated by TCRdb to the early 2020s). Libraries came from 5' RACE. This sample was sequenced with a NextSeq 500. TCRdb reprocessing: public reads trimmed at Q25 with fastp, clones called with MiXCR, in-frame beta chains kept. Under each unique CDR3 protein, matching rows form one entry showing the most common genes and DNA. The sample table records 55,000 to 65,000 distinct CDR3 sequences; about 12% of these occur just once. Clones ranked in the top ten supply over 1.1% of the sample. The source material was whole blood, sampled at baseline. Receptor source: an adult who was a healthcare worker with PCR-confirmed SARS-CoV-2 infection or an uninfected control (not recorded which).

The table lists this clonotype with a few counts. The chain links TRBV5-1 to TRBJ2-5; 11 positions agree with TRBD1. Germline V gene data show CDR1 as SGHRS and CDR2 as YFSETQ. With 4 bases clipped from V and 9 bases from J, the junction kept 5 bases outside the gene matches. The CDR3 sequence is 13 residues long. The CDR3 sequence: CASSIEDRGPQYF. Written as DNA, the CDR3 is TGCGCCAGCAGCATCGAGGACAGGGGGCCCCAGTACTTC.

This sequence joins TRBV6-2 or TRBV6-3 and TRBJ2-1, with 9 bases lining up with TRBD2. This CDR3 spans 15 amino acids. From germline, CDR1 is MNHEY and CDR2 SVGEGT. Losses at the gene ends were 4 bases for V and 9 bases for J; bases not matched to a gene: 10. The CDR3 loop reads CASSSLAGEFGEQFF. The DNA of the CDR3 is TGTGCCAGCAGTTCCTTAGCGGGAGAATTCGGTGAGCAGTTCTTC.

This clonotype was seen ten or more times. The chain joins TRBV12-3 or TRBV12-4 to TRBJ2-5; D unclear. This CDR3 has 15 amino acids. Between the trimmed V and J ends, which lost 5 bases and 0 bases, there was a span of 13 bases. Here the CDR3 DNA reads TGTGCCAGCAGTCCCGTTGCGCAGTACCAAGAGACCCAGTACTTC. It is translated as CASSPVAQYQETQYF.

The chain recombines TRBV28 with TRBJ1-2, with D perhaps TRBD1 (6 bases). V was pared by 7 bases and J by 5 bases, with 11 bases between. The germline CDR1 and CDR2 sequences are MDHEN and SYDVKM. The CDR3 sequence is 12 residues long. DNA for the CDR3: TGTGCCAGCAAGGTCAGGGGTTATGGCTACACCTTC. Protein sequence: CASKVRGYGYTF.

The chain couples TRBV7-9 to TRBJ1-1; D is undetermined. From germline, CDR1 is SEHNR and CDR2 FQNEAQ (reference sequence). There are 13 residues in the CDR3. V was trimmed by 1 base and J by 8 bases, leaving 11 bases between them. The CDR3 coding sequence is TGTGCCAGCAGCTTAGACATGTGGTCGGAAGCTTTCTTT. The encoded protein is CASSLDMWSEAFF.

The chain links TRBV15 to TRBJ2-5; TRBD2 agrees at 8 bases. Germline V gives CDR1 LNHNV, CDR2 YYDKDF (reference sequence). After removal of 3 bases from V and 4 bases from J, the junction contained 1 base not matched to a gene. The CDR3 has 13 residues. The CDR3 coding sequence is TGTGCCACCAGCAGGAGCGGGGGAGAGACCCAGTACTTC. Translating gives CATSRSGGETQYF.

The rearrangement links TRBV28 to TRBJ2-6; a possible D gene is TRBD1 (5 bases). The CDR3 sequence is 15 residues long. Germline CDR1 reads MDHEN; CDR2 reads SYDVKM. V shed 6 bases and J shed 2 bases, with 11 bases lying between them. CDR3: CASSFRVPGANVLTF. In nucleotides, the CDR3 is TGTGCCAGCAGCTTCAGGGTCCCTGGGGCCAACGTCCTGACTTTC.

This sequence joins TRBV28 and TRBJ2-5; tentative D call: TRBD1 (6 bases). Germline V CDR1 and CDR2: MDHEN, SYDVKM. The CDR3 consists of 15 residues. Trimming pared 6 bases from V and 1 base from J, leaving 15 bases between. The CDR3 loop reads CASRKGHPTQETQYF. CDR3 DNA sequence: TGTGCCAGCAGGAAGGGACATCCCACCCAAGAGACCCAGTACTTC. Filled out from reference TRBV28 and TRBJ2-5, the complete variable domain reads DVKVTQSSRYLVKRTGEKVFLECVQDMDHENMFWYRQDPGLGLRLIYFSYDVKMKEKGDIPEGYSVSREKKERFSLILESASTNQTSMYLCASRKGHPTQETQYFGPGTRLLVL.

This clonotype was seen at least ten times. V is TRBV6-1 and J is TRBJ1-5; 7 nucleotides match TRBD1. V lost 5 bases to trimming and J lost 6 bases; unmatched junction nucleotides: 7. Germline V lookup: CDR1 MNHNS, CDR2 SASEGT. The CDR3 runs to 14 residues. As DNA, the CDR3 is TGTGCCAGCAGTCCGACAGGGACGGGTCAGCCCCAGCATTTT. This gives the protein CASSPTGTGQPQHF.

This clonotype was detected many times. For the CDR3, the DNA is TGTGCCAGCAGGGGGACAGGGGGATACGAGCAGTACTTC. Encoded protein: CASRGTGGYEQYF. The V call is TRBV6-5, the J call TRBJ2-7; 11 bases map to TRBD1. J lost 4 bases, V lost 6 bases, and 2 bases had no gene match. This CDR3 spans 13 amino acids. Germline V gives CDR1 MNHEY, CDR2 SVGAGI.

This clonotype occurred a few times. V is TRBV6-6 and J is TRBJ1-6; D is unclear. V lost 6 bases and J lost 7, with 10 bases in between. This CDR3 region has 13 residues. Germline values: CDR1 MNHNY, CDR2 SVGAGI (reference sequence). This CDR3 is CASSLLNNSPLHF. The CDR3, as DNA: TGTGCCAGCAGCTTACTAAACAATTCACCCCTCCACTTT.

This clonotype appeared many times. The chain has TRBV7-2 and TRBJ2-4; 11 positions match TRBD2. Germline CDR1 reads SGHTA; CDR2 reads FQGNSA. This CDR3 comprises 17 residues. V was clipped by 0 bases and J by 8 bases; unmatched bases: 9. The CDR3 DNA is TGTGCCAGCAGCTTAGCTTCTCCGCTAGCGGGGGGCTACATTCAGTACTTC. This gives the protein CASSLASPLAGGYIQYF.

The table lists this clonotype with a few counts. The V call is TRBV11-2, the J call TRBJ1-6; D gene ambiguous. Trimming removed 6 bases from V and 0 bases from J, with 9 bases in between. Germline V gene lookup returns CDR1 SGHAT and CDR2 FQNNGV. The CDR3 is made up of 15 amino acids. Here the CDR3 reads CASRRWGSYNSPLHF. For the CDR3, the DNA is TGTGCCAGCAGGAGATGGGGCTCCTATAATTCACCCCTCCACTTT.

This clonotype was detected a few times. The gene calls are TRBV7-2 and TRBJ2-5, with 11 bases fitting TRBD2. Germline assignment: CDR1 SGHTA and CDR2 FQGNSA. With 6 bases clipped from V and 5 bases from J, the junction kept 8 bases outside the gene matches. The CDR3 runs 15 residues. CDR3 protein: CASRTSGSRWETQYF. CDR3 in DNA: TGTGCCAGCAGAACTAGCGGGAGTCGGTGGGAGACCCAGTACTTC.

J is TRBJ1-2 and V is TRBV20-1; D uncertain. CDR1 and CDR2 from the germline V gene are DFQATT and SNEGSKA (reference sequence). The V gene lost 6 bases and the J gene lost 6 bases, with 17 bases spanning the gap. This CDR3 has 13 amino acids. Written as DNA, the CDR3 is TGCAGTGCCGCAGCCCCCACTCGCAATGGCTACACCTTC. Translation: CSAAAPTRNGYTF.

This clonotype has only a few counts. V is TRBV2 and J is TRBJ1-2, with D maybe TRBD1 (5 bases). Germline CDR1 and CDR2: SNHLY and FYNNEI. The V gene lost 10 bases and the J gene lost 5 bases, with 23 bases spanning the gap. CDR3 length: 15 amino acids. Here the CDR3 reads CATTRGAPTRYGYTF. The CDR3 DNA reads TGTGCCACCACCCGAGGGGCTCCTACTAGGTATGGCTACACCTTC.

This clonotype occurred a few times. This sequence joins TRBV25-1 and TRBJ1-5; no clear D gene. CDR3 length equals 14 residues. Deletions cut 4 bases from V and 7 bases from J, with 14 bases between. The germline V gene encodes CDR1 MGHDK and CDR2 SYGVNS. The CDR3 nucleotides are TGTGCCAGCAGTGGGTGGCCACGGGAGCAGCCCCAGCATTTT. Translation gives CASSGWPREQPQHF. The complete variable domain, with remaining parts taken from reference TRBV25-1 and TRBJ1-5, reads EADIYQTPRYLVIGTGKKITLECSQTMGHDKMYWYQQDPGMELHLIHYSYGVNSTEKGDLSSESTVSRIRTEHFPLTLESARPSHTSQYLCASSGWPREQPQHFGDGTRLSIL.

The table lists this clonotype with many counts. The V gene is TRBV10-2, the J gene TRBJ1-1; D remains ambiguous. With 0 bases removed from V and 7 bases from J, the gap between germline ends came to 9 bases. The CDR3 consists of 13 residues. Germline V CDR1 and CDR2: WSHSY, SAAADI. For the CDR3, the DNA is TGCGCCAGCAGTGAGTCGGCGGGAGGTGAAGCTTTCTTT. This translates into CASSESAGGEAFF.

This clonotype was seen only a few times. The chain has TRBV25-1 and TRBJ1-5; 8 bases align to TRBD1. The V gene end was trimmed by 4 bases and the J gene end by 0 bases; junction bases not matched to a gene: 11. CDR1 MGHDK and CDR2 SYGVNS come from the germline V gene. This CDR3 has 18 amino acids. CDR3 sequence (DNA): TGTGCCAGCAGTGCCCCGGGACAGGCGAACAATAGCAATCAGCCCCAGCATTTT. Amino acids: CASSAPGQANNSNQPQHF.

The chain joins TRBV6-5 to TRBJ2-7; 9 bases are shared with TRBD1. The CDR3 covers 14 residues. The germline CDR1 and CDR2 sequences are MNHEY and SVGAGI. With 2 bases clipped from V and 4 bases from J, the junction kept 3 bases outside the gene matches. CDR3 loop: CASSYIQGAYEQYF. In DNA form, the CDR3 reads TGTGCCAGCAGTTACATACAGGGGGCTTACGAGCAGTACTTC.

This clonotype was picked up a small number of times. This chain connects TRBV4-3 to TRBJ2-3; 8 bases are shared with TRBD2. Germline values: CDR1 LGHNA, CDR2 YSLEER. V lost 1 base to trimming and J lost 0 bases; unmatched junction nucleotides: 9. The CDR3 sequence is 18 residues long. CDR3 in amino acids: CASSQGSGSHTSTDTQYF. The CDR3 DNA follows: TGCGCCAGCAGCCAAGGAAGCGGGAGCCACACTAGCACAGATACGCAGTATTTT.

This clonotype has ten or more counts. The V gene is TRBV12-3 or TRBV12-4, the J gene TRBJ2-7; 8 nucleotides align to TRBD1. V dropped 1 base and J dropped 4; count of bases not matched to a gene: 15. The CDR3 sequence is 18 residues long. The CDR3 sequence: CASSLETGALLLGYEQYF. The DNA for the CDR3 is TGTGCCAGCAGTTTAGAGACAGGGGCTCTCTTATTAGGGTACGAGCAGTACTTC.

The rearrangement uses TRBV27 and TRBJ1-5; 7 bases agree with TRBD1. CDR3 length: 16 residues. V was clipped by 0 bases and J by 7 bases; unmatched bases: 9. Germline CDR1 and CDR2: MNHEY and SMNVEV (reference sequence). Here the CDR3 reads CASSLSLAGGRQPQHF. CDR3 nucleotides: TGTGCCAGCAGTTTATCGTTGGCAGGGGGGAGACAGCCCCAGCATTTT.

The CDR3 loop reads CASSLAIGGATNEKLFF. DNA for the CDR3: TGTGCCAGCAGCTTAGCGATCGGGGGAGCAACTAATGAAAAACTGTTTTTT. V is TRBV7-2 and J is TRBJ1-4; maybe TRBD1 (5 bases). Trimming shortened V by 0 bases and J by 0 bases, and 11 bases separated the two germline ends. Germline loops: CDR1 SGHTA, CDR2 FQGNSA. The CDR3 runs 17 residues. Looking up the rest from reference TRBV7-2 and TRBJ1-4 gives the full variable domain: GAGVSQSPSNKVTEKGKDVELRCDPISGHTALYWYRQSLGQGLEFLIYFQGNSAPDKSGLPSDRFSAERTGGSVSTLTIQRTQQEDSAVYLCASSLAIGGATNEKLFFGSGTQLSVL.

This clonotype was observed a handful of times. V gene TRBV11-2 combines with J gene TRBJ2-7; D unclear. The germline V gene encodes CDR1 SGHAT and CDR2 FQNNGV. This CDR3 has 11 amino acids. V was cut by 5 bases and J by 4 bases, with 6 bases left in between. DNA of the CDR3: TGTGCCAGCAGCCTTCAATACGAGCAGTACTTC. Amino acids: CASSLQYEQYF.

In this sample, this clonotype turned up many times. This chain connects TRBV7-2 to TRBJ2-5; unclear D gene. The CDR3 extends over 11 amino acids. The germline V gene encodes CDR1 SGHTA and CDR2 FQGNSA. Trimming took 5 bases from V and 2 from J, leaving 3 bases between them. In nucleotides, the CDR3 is TGTGCCAGCAGCCTACAAGAGACCCAGTACTTC. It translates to CASSLQETQYF.